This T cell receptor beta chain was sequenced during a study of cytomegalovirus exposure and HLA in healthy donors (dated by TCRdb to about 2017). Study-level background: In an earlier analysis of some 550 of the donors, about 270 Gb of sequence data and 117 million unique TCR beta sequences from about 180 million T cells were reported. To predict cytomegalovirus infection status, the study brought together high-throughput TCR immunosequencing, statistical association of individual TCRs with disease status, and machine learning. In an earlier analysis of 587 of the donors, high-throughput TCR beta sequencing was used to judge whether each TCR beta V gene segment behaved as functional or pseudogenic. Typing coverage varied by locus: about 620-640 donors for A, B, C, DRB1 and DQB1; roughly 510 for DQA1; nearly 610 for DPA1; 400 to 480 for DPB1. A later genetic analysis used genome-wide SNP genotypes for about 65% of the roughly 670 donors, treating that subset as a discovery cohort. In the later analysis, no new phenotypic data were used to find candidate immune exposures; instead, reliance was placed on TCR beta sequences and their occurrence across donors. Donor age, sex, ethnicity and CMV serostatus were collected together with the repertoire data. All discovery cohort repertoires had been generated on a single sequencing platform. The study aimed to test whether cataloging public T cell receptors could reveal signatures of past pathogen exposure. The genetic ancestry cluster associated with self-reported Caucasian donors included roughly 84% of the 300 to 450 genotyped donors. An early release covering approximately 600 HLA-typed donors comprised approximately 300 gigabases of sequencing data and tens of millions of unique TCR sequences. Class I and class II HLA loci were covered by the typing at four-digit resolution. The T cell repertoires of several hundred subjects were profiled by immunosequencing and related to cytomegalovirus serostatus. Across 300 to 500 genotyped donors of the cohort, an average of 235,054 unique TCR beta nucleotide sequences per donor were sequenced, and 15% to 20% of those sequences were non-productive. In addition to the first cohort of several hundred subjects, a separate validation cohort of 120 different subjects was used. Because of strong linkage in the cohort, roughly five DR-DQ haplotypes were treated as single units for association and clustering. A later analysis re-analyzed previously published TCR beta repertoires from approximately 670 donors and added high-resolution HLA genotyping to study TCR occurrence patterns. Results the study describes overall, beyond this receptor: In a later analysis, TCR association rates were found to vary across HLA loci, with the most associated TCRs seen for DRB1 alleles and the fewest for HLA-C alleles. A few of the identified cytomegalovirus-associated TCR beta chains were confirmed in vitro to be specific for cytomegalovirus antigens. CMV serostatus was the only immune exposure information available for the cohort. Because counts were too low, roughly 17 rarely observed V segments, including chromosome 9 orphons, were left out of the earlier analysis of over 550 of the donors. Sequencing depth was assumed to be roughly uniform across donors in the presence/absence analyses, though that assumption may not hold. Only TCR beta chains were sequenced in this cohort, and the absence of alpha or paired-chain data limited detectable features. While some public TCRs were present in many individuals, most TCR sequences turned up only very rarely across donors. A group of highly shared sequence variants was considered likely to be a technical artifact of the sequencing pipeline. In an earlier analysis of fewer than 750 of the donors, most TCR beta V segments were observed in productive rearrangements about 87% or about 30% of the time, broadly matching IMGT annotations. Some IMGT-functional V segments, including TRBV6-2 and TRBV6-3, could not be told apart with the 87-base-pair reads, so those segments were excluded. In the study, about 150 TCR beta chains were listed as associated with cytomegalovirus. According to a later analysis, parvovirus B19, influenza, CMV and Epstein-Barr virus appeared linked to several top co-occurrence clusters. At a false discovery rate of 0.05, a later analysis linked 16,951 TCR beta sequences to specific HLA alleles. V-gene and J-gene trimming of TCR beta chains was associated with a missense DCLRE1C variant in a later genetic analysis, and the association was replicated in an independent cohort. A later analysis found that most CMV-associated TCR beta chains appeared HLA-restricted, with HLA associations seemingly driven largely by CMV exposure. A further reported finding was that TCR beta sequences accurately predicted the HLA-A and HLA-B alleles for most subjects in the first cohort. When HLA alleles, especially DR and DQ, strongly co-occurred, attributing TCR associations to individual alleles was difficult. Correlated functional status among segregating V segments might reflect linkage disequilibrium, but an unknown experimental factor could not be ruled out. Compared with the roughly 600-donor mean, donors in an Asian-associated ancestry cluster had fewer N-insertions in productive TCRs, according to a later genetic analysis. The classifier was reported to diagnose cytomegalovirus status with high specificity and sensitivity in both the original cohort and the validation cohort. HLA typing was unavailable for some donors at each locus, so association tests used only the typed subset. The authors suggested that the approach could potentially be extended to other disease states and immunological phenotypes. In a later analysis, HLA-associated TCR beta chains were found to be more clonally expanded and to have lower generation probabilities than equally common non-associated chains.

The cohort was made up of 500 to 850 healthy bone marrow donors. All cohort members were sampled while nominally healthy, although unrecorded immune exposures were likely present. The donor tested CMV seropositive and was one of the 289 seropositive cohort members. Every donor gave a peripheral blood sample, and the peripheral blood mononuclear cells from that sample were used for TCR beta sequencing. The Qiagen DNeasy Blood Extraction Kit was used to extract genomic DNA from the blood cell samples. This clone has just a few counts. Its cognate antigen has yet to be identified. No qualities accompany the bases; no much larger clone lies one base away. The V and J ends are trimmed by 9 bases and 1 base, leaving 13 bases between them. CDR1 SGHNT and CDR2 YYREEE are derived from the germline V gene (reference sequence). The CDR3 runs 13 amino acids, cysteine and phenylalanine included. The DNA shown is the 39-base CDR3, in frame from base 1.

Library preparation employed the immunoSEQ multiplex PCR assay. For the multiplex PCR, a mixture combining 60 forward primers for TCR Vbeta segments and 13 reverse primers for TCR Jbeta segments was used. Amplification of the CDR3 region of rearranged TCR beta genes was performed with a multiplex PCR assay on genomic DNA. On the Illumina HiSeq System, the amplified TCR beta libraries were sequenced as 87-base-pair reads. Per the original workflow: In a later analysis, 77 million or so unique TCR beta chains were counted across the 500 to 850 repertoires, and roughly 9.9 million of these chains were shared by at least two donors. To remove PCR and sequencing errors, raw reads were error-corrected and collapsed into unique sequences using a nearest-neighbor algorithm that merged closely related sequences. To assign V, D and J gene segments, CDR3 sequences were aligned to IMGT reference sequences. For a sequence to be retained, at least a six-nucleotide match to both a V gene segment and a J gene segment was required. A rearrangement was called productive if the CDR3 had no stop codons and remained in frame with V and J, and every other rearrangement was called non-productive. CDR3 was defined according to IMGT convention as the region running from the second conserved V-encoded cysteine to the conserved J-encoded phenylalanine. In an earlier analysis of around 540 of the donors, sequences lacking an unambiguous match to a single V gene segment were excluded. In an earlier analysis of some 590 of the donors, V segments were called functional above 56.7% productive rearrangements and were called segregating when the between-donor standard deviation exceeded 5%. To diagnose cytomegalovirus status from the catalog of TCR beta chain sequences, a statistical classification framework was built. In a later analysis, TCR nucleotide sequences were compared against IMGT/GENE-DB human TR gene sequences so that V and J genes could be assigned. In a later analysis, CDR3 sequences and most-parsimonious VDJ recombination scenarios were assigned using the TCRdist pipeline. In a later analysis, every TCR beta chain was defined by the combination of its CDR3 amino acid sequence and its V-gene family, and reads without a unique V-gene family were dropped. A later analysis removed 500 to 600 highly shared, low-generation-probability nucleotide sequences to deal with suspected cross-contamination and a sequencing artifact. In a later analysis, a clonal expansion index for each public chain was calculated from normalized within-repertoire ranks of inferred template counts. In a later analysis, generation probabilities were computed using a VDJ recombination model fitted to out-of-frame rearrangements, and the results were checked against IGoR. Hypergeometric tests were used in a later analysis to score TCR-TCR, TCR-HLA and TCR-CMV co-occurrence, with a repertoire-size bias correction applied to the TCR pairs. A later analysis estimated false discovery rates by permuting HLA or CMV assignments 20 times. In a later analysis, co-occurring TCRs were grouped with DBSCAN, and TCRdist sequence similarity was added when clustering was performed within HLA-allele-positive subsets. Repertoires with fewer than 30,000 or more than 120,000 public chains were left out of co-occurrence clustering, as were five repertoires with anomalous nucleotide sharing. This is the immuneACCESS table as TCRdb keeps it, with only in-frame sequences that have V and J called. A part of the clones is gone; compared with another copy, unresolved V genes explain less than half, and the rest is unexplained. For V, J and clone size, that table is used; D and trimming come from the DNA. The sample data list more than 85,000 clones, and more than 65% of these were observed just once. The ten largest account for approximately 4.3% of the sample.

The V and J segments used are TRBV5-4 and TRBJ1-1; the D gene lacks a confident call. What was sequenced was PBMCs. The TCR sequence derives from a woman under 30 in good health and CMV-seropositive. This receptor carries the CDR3 CATLPPGNTEAFF. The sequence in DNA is TGTGCCACGCTTCCTCCCGGGAACACTGAAGCTTTCTTT.